The entry below gives a single TCR beta chain sequence along with its context. The antigen is undetermined. This may stem from a read error, because a much larger clone lies one nucleotide away. Time point: persistent/refractory GD, antithyroid drugs over 5 years with positive TRAb. With RNA extracted from PBMCs as input, the TCR library was made. This sample was included in a study of regulatory T cells in long-lasting Graves disease. The CDR3 has 12 amino acids. CDR1 and CDR2 from the germline V gene are DFQATT and SNEGSKA (reference sequence). Arm-PCR of CDR3 regions with iRepertoire HTBI primers generated TCR beta libraries. TCRdb analysed the multiplex PCR reads with MiXCR anew, one entry per CDR3 protein. The data show fewer than 450,000 distinct CDR3 sequences, around 20% seen once. Study-level results: Rather than thyroid tissue, only peripheral blood underwent study.

The source material was peripheral blood mononuclear cells (PBMCs), sampled when the disease was refractory, from a patient treated with antithyroid drugs. The chain is built from TRBV20-1 and TRBJ2-7; D unclear. This receptor was obtained from a female donor with Graves disease. CDR3 DNA: TGCAGTGCTTACGACGGGCCCATCGAGCGGTACTTC. Translated: CSAYDGPIERYF.